The next 29 T cell receptor beta chains were all read from a single sample in a study of cytotoxic CD8 clonotypes in ibrutinib-treated CLL. Profiled with immunoSEQ multiplex PCR; TCRdb holds only in-frame clones, not every one. The data contain some 200,000 clones, around 70% of them seen just once; the ten biggest clones take up roughly 5.9%. The source was PBMCs, collected after 12 months of ibrutinib treatment. The receptors were sampled from a human donor with chronic lymphocytic leukemia.

V usage is TRBV30 and J usage is TRBJ2-5; the match to TRBD2 covers 8 bases. Germline lookup yields CDR1 GTSNPN and CDR2 SVGIG (reference sequence). CDR3 length equals 13 residues. Trimming at V came to 2 bases and at J to 2 bases, leaving 1 base not matched to a gene. CDR3 in DNA: TGTGCCTGGAGTCGCGGGGGGCAAGAGACCCAGTACTTC. It specifies CAWSRGGQETQYF.

Comments on this clone: Other DNA sequences within the sample encode an identical CDR3. The chain is built from TRBV18 and TRBJ2-7, with D uncertain. With 2 bases removed from V and 1 base from J, the gap between germline ends came to 6 bases. CDR1 is KGHSH and CDR2 is LQKENI in the germline V gene. The CDR3 covers 13 residues. In DNA, the CDR3 is TGTGCCAGCTCACCATTGAGTTCCTACGAGCAGTACTTC. It specifies CASSPLSSYEQYF.

The chain uses TRBV7-9 and TRBJ2-1; TRBD2 matches at 9 bases. The V and J ends lost 6 bases and 9 bases, in that order; junction bases with no gene match: 6. Germline lookup yields CDR1 SEHNR and CDR2 FQNEAQ (reference sequence). The CDR3 runs to 13 residues. The CDR3 DNA is TGTGCCAGCAGAGCTAGCGGGATGGTTGAGCAGTTCTTC. Translated, it gives CASRASGMVEQFF.

The chain has TRBV29-1 and TRBJ2-7; D gene unclear. This CDR3 is 11 amino acids long. Germline CDR1 reads SQVTM; CDR2 reads ANQGSEA. Trimming removed 5 bases at V and 6 bases at J, with 11 bases between. The CDR3 spells CSVFDVGEQYF. The CDR3 DNA is TGCAGCGTTTTTGATGTCGGCGAGCAGTACTTC.

The rearrangement joins TRBV15 to TRBJ1-1, with D possibly being TRBD1 (5 bases). CDR1 LNHNV and CDR2 YYDKDF come from the germline V gene (reference sequence). V was cut by 0 bases and J by 7 bases, with 9 bases left in between. This CDR3 comprises 13 residues. In DNA form, the CDR3 reads TGTGCCACCAGCAGAGAGACAGTCGGTGAAGCTTTCTTT. Translation gives CATSRETVGEAFF.

CDR3 in amino acids: CASSERGEDTQYF. The CDR3 bases are TGTGCCAGCAGCGAGAGGGGGGAGGATACGCAGTATTTT. V gene TRBV9 combines with J gene TRBJ2-3, with D possibly called TRBD1 or TRBD2 (6 bases each). CDR1 is SGDLS and CDR2 is YYNGEE in the germline V gene. V was pared by 3 bases and J by 6 bases, with 11 bases between. This CDR3 contains 13 residues.

This chain joins TRBV30 and TRBJ2-2; either TRBD1 or TRBD2 may fit D (6 bases each). Germline V gives CDR1 GTSNPN, CDR2 SVGIG (reference sequence). Trimming left V 5 bases short and J 5 bases short, with 15 bases between. This CDR3 contains 14 residues. The DNA for the CDR3 is TGTGCCTGGGGGGCCCAGGGGAGGACCGGGGAGCTGTTTTTT. Amino acids: CAWGAQGRTGELFF. Using reference TRBV30 and TRBJ2-2 for the parts outside the CDR3, the full variable domain is SQTIHQWPATLVQPVGSPLSLECTVEGTSNPNLYWYRQAAGRGLQLLFYSVGIGQISSEVPQNLSASRPQDRQFILSSKKLLLSDSGFYLCAWGAQGRTGELFFGEGSRLTVL.

V usage is TRBV19 and J usage is TRBJ1-2; D uncertain. Trimming stripped 7 bases from V and 3 bases from J, with 18 bases between. This CDR3 spans 15 amino acids. CDR1 is LNHDA, CDR2 SQIVND, per germline (reference sequence). In DNA, the CDR3 is TGTGCCAGTACCATTCAACTCGCCCGGCACTATGGCTACACCTTC. Its protein is CASTIQLARHYGYTF.

This clone has more than one count but fewer than ten. Other DNA variants within this sample encode the same CDR3. The rearrangement uses TRBV4-3 and TRBJ2-2; a possible D gene is TRBD1 (6 bases). V dropped 0 bases and J dropped 1 base, with 12 bases sitting between them. Germline values: CDR1 LGHNA, CDR2 YSLEER. This CDR3 contains 17 residues. CDR3 DNA sequence: TGCGCCAGCAGCCAAGAATTTGCCAGGGGGAACACCGGGGAGCTGTTTTTT. This sequence encodes CASSQEFARGNTGELFF.

The count of this clone is one. DNA of the CDR3: TGTGCCAGCAGCTTAGGCCTGAGCAATCAGCCCCAGCATTTT. It is translated as CASSLGLSNQPQHF. V gene TRBV13 combines with J gene TRBJ1-5; D not certain. The V gene lost 0 bases and the J gene lost 1 base, with 4 bases spanning the gap. Germline V lookup: CDR1 PRHDT, CDR2 FYEKMQ (reference sequence). CDR3 length equals 14 residues. Based on the CDR3 plus reference TRBV13 and TRBJ1-5, the full variable domain is AAGVIQSPRHLIKEKRETATLKCYPIPRHDTVYWYQQGPGQDPQFLISFYEKMQSDKGSIPDRFSAQQFSDYHSELNMSSLELGDSALYFCASSLGLSNQPQHFGDGTRLSIL.

The chain recombines TRBV30 with TRBJ2-7; 11 bases fit TRBD2. This CDR3 spans 14 amino acids. Germline V gene data show CDR1 as GTSNPN and CDR2 as SVGIG (reference sequence). Trimming cost V 2 bases and J 3 bases; bases outside gene matches: 3. The CDR3 DNA is TGTGCCTGGAGTCCACTAGCGGGAGACTACGAGCAGTACTTC. Its translation: CAWSPLAGDYEQYF.

V is TRBV9 and J is TRBJ1-3, with D possibly TRBD1 on 5 matching bases. V was shortened by 4 bases and J by 2 bases, with 13 bases between the two germline ends. Germline loops: CDR1 SGDLS, CDR2 YYNGEE. This CDR3 has 15 amino acids. The CDR3: CASSTRQRPGNTIYF. Written as DNA, the CDR3 is TGTGCCAGCAGCACCAGACAGCGGCCTGGAAACACCATATATTTT.

This chain connects TRBV14 to TRBJ1-4; D is unresolved. Germline values: CDR1 SGHDN, CDR2 FVKESK. V was clipped by 5 bases and J by 3 bases, with 13 bases between them. There are 15 residues in the CDR3. The CDR3 sequence is CASSTQIGPNEKLFF. In DNA form, the CDR3 reads TGTGCCAGCAGCACCCAAATCGGACCTAATGAAAAACTGTTTTTT.

The chain has TRBV7-7 and TRBJ2-7, with D uncertain. The CDR3 has 14 residues. V was trimmed by 8 bases and J by 3 bases, leaving 17 bases between them. In germline, CDR1 is SSHAT, CDR2 FNYEAQ (reference sequence). The CDR3 spells CASRLRGAYYEQYF. CDR3 sequence (DNA): TGTGCCAGCCGCCTCCGAGGAGCCTACTACGAGCAGTACTTC.

The genes are TRBV5-1 and TRBJ1-2, with D unresolved. Germline V gene lookup returns CDR1 SGHRS and CDR2 YFSETQ. The CDR3 loop spans 13 amino acids. V lost 2 bases to trimming and J lost 1 base, with 6 bases between them. CDR3 sequence reads: CASSLFGNYGYTF. DNA of the CDR3: TGCGCCAGCAGCTTATTCGGTAACTATGGCTACACCTTC.

The chain employs TRBV27 and TRBJ1-2, with 7 positions matching TRBD1. The CDR3 contains 13 residues. Germline trimming cut 4 bases from V and 8 bases from J; bases unmatched to any gene: 7. Germline-derived CDR1 and CDR2 are MNHEY and SMNVEV (reference sequence). Written as DNA, the CDR3 is TGTGCCAGCAGTTACGACAGGGTTAAGGGCTACACCTTC. As protein: CASSYDRVKGYTF.

The chain links TRBV19 to TRBJ1-1; TRBD1 agrees at 8 bases. V lost 7 bases and J lost 6; bases outside the gene matches: 4. The CDR3 runs to 12 residues. Germline values: CDR1 LNHDA, CDR2 SQIVND (reference sequence). This chain's CDR3 is CASTRTGPEAFF. Written as DNA, the CDR3 is TGTGCCAGTACTAGGACAGGGCCTGAAGCTTTCTTT. The full variable domain, its missing parts supplied by reference TRBV19 and TRBJ1-1, is DGGITQSPKYLFRKEGQNVTLSCEQNLNHDAMYWYRQDPGQGLRLIYYSQIVNDFQKGDIAEGYSVSREKKESFPLTVTSAQKNPTAFYLCASTRTGPEAFFGQGTRLTVV.

The rearrangement uses TRBV25-1 and TRBJ1-1, with 7 bases identical to TRBD1. CDR1 is MGHDK and CDR2 is SYGVNS in the germline V gene. This CDR3 has 16 amino acids. V lost 1 base and J lost 1; bases outside the gene matches: 6. As DNA, the CDR3 is TGTGCCAGCAGTGAATCTGGGACAGTCCCGAACACTGAAGCTTTCTTT. As protein: CASSESGTVPNTEAFF.

The V and J genes are TRBV4-3 and TRBJ1-4; a possible D gene is TRBD1 (6 bases). Per germline, CDR1 LGHNA and CDR2 YSLEER. CDR3 length: 14 amino acids. Trimming pared 1 base from V and 11 bases from J, leaving 14 bases between. CDR3 bases: TGCGCCAGCAGCCAAGGGGCTAACAGGGCTAAACTGTTTTTT. It specifies CASSQGANRAKLFF.

The chain combines TRBV7-3 with TRBJ2-7; the D gene could be TRBD1 or TRBD2 (5 bases each). Trimming left V 1 base short and J 0 bases short, with 13 bases between. The CDR3 length is 16 residues. Germline loops: CDR1 SGHTA, CDR2 FQGTGA. The CDR3 nucleotides read TGTGCCAGCAGCTTAAGGGGGACCCCTTTCTCCTACGAGCAGTACTTC. Its protein product is CASSLRGTPFSYEQYF.

This clone was seen ten or more times. V gene TRBV19 combines with J gene TRBJ2-7; 10 bases are shared with TRBD1. Germline-derived CDR1 and CDR2 are LNHDA and SQIVND (reference sequence). After removal of 0 bases from V and 6 bases from J, the junction contained 5 bases not matched to a gene. CDR3 length: 15 amino acids. The CDR3 sequence is CASSIEPGQGIEQYF. The CDR3 DNA follows: TGTGCCAGTAGTATAGAACCGGGACAGGGGATCGAGCAGTACTTC.

This clone was picked up one time. The rearrangement links TRBV9 to TRBJ1-3; D perhaps matches TRBD1 (6 bases). The V and J ends lost 1 base and 4 bases respectively, with 18 bases between them. Germline assignment: CDR1 SGDLS and CDR2 YYNGEE. This CDR3 has 17 residues. The CDR3 bases are TGTGCCAGCAGCGTAAAGACGTCAGGGGTTTCCGGAAACACCATATATTTT. This gives the protein CASSVKTSGVSGNTIYF.

The chain has TRBV4-1 and TRBJ1-2, with D unresolved. Germline V gene sequence: CDR1 MGHRA, CDR2 YSYEKL. Trimming took off 1 base at V and 8 bases at J, with 14 bases between the two ends. CDR3 size: 14 residues. The CDR3 region is CASSQVDGPGGYTF. Here the CDR3 DNA reads TGCGCCAGCAGCCAAGTCGACGGCCCTGGGGGCTACACCTTC.

V usage is TRBV28 and J usage is TRBJ1-1; 9 nucleotides agree with TRBD1. This CDR3 region has 15 residues. The trim removed 5 bases at V and 5 bases at J, leaving 9 bases unmatched. The germline gives CDR1 MDHEN, CDR2 SYDVKM. The DNA for the CDR3 is TGTGCCAGCAGTCAACAGGGGGCCCTGGGGACTGAAGCTTTCTTT. It encodes CASSQQGALGTEAFF.

This chain links TRBV7-2 with TRBJ2-7; D is possibly TRBD1 (5 bases). The V end was cut by 5 bases, the J end by 6 bases, with 14 bases between. The length of the CDR3 is 13 residues. Per the germline V gene, CDR1 is SGHTA and CDR2 is FQGNSA. The CDR3 DNA sequence: TGTGCCAGCAGCCGACGTGACAGTCGCGAGCAGTACTTC. This gives the protein CASSRRDSREQYF.

The chain has TRBV2 and TRBJ2-3; D is uncertain. Germline V gene lookup returns CDR1 SNHLY and CDR2 FYNNEI. V gave up 1 base and J gave up 0 bases, with 8 bases separating them. The CDR3 contains 15 residues. The CDR3 protein is CASSEEVTSTDTQYF. CDR3 nucleotides: TGTGCCAGCAGTGAAGAGGTTACTAGCACAGATACGCAGTATTTT. Using reference TRBV2 and TRBJ2-3 for the parts outside the CDR3, the full variable domain is EPEVTQTPSHQVTQMGQEVILRCVPISNHLYFYWYRQILGQKVEFLVSFYNNEISEKSEIFDDQFSVERPDGSNFTLKIRSTKLEDSAMYFCASSEEVTSTDTQYFGPGTRLTVL.

The CDR3 is CASSPRGQGAHEQYF. CDR3 sequence (DNA): TGTGCCAGCAGCCCCCGAGGACAGGGGGCTCACGAGCAGTACTTC. The chain is built from TRBV7-8 and TRBJ2-7; 11 bases agree with TRBD1. The CDR3 extends over 15 amino acids. Trimming took 5 bases from V and 5 from J; bases not matched to a gene: 8. The germline gives CDR1 SGHVS, CDR2 FQNEAQ.

The V gene is TRBV27, the J gene TRBJ1-2, with D perhaps TRBD1 (6 bases). Germline lookup yields CDR1 MNHEY and CDR2 SMNVEV (reference sequence). The V gene lost 6 bases and the J gene lost 5 bases, with 25 bases spanning the gap. This CDR3 spans 17 amino acids. The CDR3 region is CASSTRRGGGKGYGYTF. CDR3 nucleotides: TGTGCCAGCAGCACTCGTCGTGGGGGCGGGAAAGGTTATGGCTACACCTTC.

This chain connects TRBV5-1 to TRBJ1-2; D uncertain. V lost 1 base to trimming and J lost 2 bases, with 9 bases between them. The germline V gene encodes CDR1 SGHRS and CDR2 YFSETQ. The CDR3 totals 14 residues. The CDR3 nucleotides read TGCGCCAGCAGCTTGACGGCCACGAACTATGGCTACACCTTC. It translates to CASSLTATNYGYTF.